These 14 T cell receptor beta chains share one sample of origin, sequenced in a study of early T cells in non-severe SARS-CoV-2 infection. TCRdb re-analysed the 5' RACE reads in MiXCR, keeping a single row per CDR3 protein. Among 70,000 to 90,000 distinct CDR3 sequences listed, around 16% were seen once. The sequencing sample was made of whole blood. All receptors derive from an adult who was a healthcare worker with PCR-confirmed SARS-CoV-2 infection or an uninfected control (not recorded which).

There are many counts of this clonotype. The chain joins TRBV15 to TRBJ2-3; D is uncertain. Trimming took 1 base from V and 0 from J, leaving 2 bases between them. CDR1 is LNHNV and CDR2 is YYDKDF in the germline V gene (reference sequence). The CDR3 sequence is 13 residues long. Written as DNA, the CDR3 is TGTGCCACCAGCAGAGCCAGCACAGATACGCAGTATTTT. Translating gives CATSRASTDTQYF. The variable domain in full, completed from reference TRBV15 and TRBJ2-3, reads DAMVIQNPRYQVTQFGKPVTLSCSQTLNHNVMYWYQQKSSQAPKLLFHYYDKDFNNEADTPDNFQSRRPNTSFCFLDIRSPGLGDTAMYLCATSRASTDTQYFGPGTRLTVL.

This rearrangement joins TRBV3-1 to TRBJ2-3; 7 nucleotides match TRBD2. Germline V gives CDR1 LGHDT, CDR2 YNNKEL (reference sequence). CDR3 size: 14 residues. V was pared by 4 bases and J by 2 bases, with 3 bases of the junction left unmatched. CDR3 protein: CASSPTSVTDTQYF. The CDR3 DNA follows: TGTGCCAGCAGCCCTACTAGCGTCACAGATACGCAGTATTTT.

This chain links TRBV7-3 with TRBJ2-1; 11 bases are shared with TRBD1. V gave up 4 bases and J gave up 7 bases; unmatched junction bases: 6. This CDR3 is built from 15 residues. Per germline, CDR1 SGHTA and CDR2 FQGTGA. The CDR3 loop is CASSSRDRGFNEQFF. CDR3 nucleotide sequence: TGTGCCAGCAGCTCCCGGGACAGGGGGTTTAATGAGCAGTTCTTC. The variable domain in full, with the rest retrieved from reference TRBV7-3 and TRBJ2-1, is GAGVSQTPSNKVTEKGKYVELRCDPISGHTALYWYRQSLGQGPEFLIYFQGTGAADDSGLPNDRFFAVRPEGSVSTLKIQRTERGDSAVYLCASSSRDRGFNEQFFGPGTRLTVL.

This rearrangement joins TRBV7-9 to TRBJ1-2, with D perhaps matching TRBD1 (5 bases). This CDR3 is 17 amino acids long. Germline lookup yields CDR1 SEHNR and CDR2 FQNEAQ (reference sequence). Trimming took 4 bases from V and 6 from J, leaving 24 bases between them. CDR3 bases: TGTGCCAGCAGCTCTCCGATTTCAGGGTTGACGTTCGATGGCTACACCTTC. Protein: CASSSPISGLTFDGYTF.

There are a few counts of this clonotype. This CDR3 reads CSVKQGPSSYNEQFF. As DNA, the CDR3 is TGCAGCGTCAAACAGGGTCCGTCCTCCTACAATGAGCAGTTCTTC. The genes are TRBV29-1 and TRBJ2-1; tentatively, D is TRBD1 (6 bases). There are 15 residues in the CDR3. The V gene lost 6 bases and the J gene lost 0 bases, with 15 bases spanning the gap. Germline loops: CDR1 SQVTM, CDR2 ANQGSEA.

This clonotype has ten or more counts. J is TRBJ2-7 and V is TRBV14, with D possibly TRBD2 on 6 matching bases. V lost 8 bases to trimming and J lost 1 base, with 9 bases between them. The germline CDR1 and CDR2 sequences are SGHDN and FVKESK. The CDR3 extends over 12 amino acids. This chain's CDR3 is CASGGRSYEQYF. CDR3 DNA sequence: TGTGCCAGCGGAGGGAGGTCCTACGAGCAGTACTTC.

This clonotype was detected a few times. J is TRBJ2-1 and V is TRBV7-9; D not certain. The V gene lost 1 base and the J gene lost 3 bases, with 1 base spanning the gap. Germline V CDR1 and CDR2: SEHNR, FQNEAQ (reference sequence). The CDR3 runs to 12 residues. This CDR3 reads CASSLDYNEQFF. Written as DNA, the CDR3 is TGTGCCAGCAGCTTAGACTACAATGAGCAGTTCTTC.

The sample holds a few counts of this clonotype. The chain uses TRBV6-5 and TRBJ2-1, with D perhaps matching TRBD1 (7 bases). The V end lost 1 base, the J end lost 4 bases, and 11 bases lay between the germline ends. The germline V gene has CDR1 MNHEY and CDR2 SVGAGI. This CDR3 spans 15 amino acids. CDR3 DNA sequence: TGTGCCAGCAGTTACTTGGGGGGACAGTACAATGAGCAGTTCTTC. Translation gives CASSYLGGQYNEQFF.

The chain links TRBV7-2 to TRBJ2-3, with D maybe TRBD1 (6 bases). The ends were cut back, 1 base at V and 6 bases at J, with 11 bases in the middle. Germline V lookup: CDR1 SGHTA, CDR2 FQGNSA. The CDR3 is made up of 14 amino acids. The CDR3, as DNA: TGTGCCAGCAGCTTAGGCACTAGGGGGGATACGCAGTATTTT. This encodes CASSLGTRGDTQYF.

This clonotype occurred many times. The chain employs TRBV15 and TRBJ2-3; TRBD2 aligns across 7 bases. Germline assignment: CDR1 LNHNV and CDR2 YYDKDF (reference sequence). CDR3 length: 13 amino acids. The V gene end was trimmed by 8 bases and the J gene end by 4 bases; junction bases not matched to a gene: 6. The CDR3 region is CATHGGGADTQYF. In nucleotides, the CDR3 is TGTGCCACCCACGGCGGGGGAGCAGATACGCAGTATTTT.

The table lists this clonotype with many counts. The chain uses TRBV12-3 or TRBV12-4 and TRBJ1-1; 7 bases match TRBD1. This CDR3 is 14 amino acids long. V was clipped by 6 bases and J by 5 bases; unmatched bases: 9. The CDR3 DNA is TGTGCCAGCAGACCGGTACAGGGGTGGACTGAAGCTTTCTTT. This gives the protein CASRPVQGWTEAFF.

This clonotype was seen a handful of times. The chain links TRBV6-5 to TRBJ2-3; 9 nucleotides align to TRBD2. The V gene end was trimmed by 5 bases and the J gene end by 4 bases; junction bases not matched to a gene: 7. The CDR3 consists of 15 residues. CDR1 and CDR2 (germline): MNHEY, SVGAGI. The CDR3 is CASSVSGGLADTQYF. CDR3 bases: TGTGCCAGCAGTGTAAGCGGGGGGTTAGCAGATACGCAGTATTTT.

This clonotype was recorded many times. This CDR3 is CASSLRRAVNEQYF. CDR3 sequence (DNA): TGTGCCAGCAGCTTGCGCCGGGCGGTGAACGAGCAGTACTTC. The gene calls are TRBV5-6 and TRBJ2-7; D not resolved. The V gene lost 1 base and the J gene lost 5 bases, with 13 bases spanning the gap. The CDR3 contains 14 residues. The germline gives CDR1 SGHDT, CDR2 YYEEEE.

The table lists this clonotype with many counts. V gene TRBV10-3 combines with J gene TRBJ2-1, with TRBD1 matching over 11 bases. Germline assignment: CDR1 ENHRY and CDR2 SYGVKD. V trimming: 4 bases; J trimming: 7 bases; junction bases outside the gene matches: 6. The CDR3 runs to 15 residues. The CDR3: CAISGGTGGRNEQFF. The CDR3 DNA reads TGTGCCATCAGTGGTGGGACAGGGGGGAGAAATGAGCAGTTCTTC.